This TCR beta chain is from a study of OX40 agonist ivuxolimab in advanced cancers. The J segment lost 4 bases and the V segment lost 2 bases, leaving 8 bases of the junction unmatched. The CDR3 contains 16 residues. The germline V gene has CDR1 SGHAT and CDR2 FQNNGV. The method was immunoSEQ multiplex PCR; TCRdb's version includes in-frame clones alone and lacks a portion of them. Of roughly 93,000 clones in the sample, about 91% were seen once. This clonotype originated in an adult with an advanced solid tumor such as melanoma, head and neck, liver or kidney cancer. This sample comprised CD4+ or CD8+ T cells sorted from blood, obtained in a trial of the OX40 agonist ivuxolimab. The chain combines TRBV11-2 with TRBJ2-1; 7 nucleotides match TRBD2. The CDR3 loop is CASSLSSSGAYNEQFF. The DNA of the CDR3 is TGTGCCAGCAGCTTAAGCTCTAGCGGAGCTTACAATGAGCAGTTCTTC. Filled out from reference TRBV11-2 and TRBJ2-1, the complete variable domain reads EAGVAQSPRYKIIEKRQSVAFWCNPISGHATLYWYQQILGQGPKLLIQFQNNGVVDDSQLPKDRFSAERLKGVDSTLKIQPAKLEDSAVYLCASSLSSSGAYNEQFFGPGTRLTVL.